This TCR beta chain was sequenced during a study of cytomegalovirus exposure and HLA in healthy donors. Study information: There were tens of millions of unique TCRs (from HLA-typed donors) in an early data release.

Study-wide results and limits: A later analysis found common viral pathogens apparently linked to several of the most significant clusters.

A remark on this clone: Its antigen remains unknown.

The CDR3 contains 14 residues. The trim removed 1 base at V and 7 bases at J, leaving 3 bases unmatched. Germline-derived CDR1 and CDR2 are MGHRA and YSYEKL. A multiplex PCR was run with 60 Vbeta primers and 13 Jbeta primers. The table came from immunoSEQ multiplex PCR; TCRdb's copy has only in-frame clones and leaves some out. This sample yields over 200,000 clones, of which around 88% are seen a single time; roughly 1% belongs to the top ten. Sequenced material: PBMCs. The receptor was derived from a woman younger than 30 in good health and CMV-seronegative. The chain carries TRBV4-1 and TRBJ2-1; 8 nucleotides align to TRBD1. This chain's CDR3 is CASSQGTGGNEQFF. CDR3 DNA: TGCGCCAGCAGCCAAGGTACAGGGGGGAATGAGCAGTTCTTC.